The 23 T cell receptor beta chains presented below share a single source sample, sequenced in a study of T cells in Graves' hyperthyroidism and ophthalmopathy. RNA transcripts were the template for amplifying TCR beta CDR3 regions. The HTBI primer set was used in a first-round RT-PCR of the TCR CDR3. TCRdb passed the multiplex PCR reads through MiXCR, listing each CDR3 protein once. The sample has 500,000 to 650,000 distinct CDR3 sequences, 12% to 15% seen once; the top ten hold approximately 15%. What was sequenced was blood. The receptor source for this set is a middle-aged woman with Graves' hyperthyroidism.

This clonotype was counted ten times or more. V usage is TRBV27 and J usage is TRBJ2-5; unclear D gene. Between the trimmed V and J ends, which lost 2 bases and 4 bases, there was a span of 14 bases. Germline CDR1 and CDR2: MNHEY and SMNVEV (reference sequence). The CDR3 is 15 amino acids. CDR3 loop: CASSLTPALRETQYF. The CDR3 DNA sequence: TGTGCCAGCAGTTTAACCCCTGCCTTAAGAGAGACCCAGTACTTC.

The chain carries TRBV19 and TRBJ2-1; a possible D gene is TRBD2 (6 bases). The V gene lost 3 bases and the J gene lost 6 bases, with 18 bases spanning the gap. The V gene's germline CDR1 is LNHDA and CDR2 SQIVND (reference sequence). The CDR3 has 16 amino acids. The CDR3 here is CASSMGRYGSGNEQFF. The CDR3 region has the DNA TGTGCCAGTAGTATGGGGCGGTACGGGAGCGGCAATGAGCAGTTCTTC.

In the case of this clonotype: This sequence may be a read error, since a much larger clone differs from it by one base. V gene TRBV28 combines with J gene TRBJ2-1, with D unclear. There are 16 residues in the CDR3. Per the germline V gene, CDR1 is MDHEN and CDR2 is SYDVKM. V was trimmed by 5 bases and J by 5 bases, leaving 19 bases between them. The CDR3: CASSEVRAPRHNEQFF. The CDR3 nucleotides read TGTGCCAGCAGTGAAGTTCGGGCCCCCCGACACAATGAGCAGTTCTTC.

This clonotype has a handful of counts. This chain connects TRBV6-1 to TRBJ2-7; possibly TRBD2 for D (5 bases). Germline-derived CDR1 and CDR2 are MNHNS and SASEGT. The CDR3 sequence is 15 residues long. V lost 6 bases, J lost 7 bases, and 22 bases lay in between. The CDR3 loop reads CASSITRTLGWEQYF. The CDR3 nucleotides read TGTGCCAGCAGCATTACACGGACTCTGGGGTGGGAGCAGTACTTC.

This clonotype was found many times. The V call is TRBV9, the J call TRBJ2-3, with D tentatively TRBD1 (5 bases). V was pared by 4 bases and J by 3 bases, with 12 bases between. The V gene's germline CDR1 is SGDLS and CDR2 YYNGEE. CDR3 size: 14 residues. The chain's CDR3 is CASSILQATDTQYF. Here the CDR3 DNA reads TGTGCCAGCAGCATATTACAGGCGACAGATACGCAGTATTTT.

The rearrangement uses TRBV11-3 and TRBJ2-3; TRBD2 matches at 9 bases. Germline CDR1 SGHNT, CDR2 YENEEA. This CDR3 region has 16 residues. Germline trimming cut 2 bases from V and 6 bases from J; bases unmatched to any gene: 9. The chain's CDR3 is CASSLRLAGVADTQYF. CDR3 nucleotide sequence: TGTGCCAGCAGCTTACGATTAGCGGGAGTGGCGGATACGCAGTATTTT.

This clonotype was recorded once. CDR3 bases: TGTGCCAGCAGTGAAGAGGGAAATGACAATCAGCCCCAGCATTTT. Its translation: CASSEEGNDNQPQHF. V is TRBV2 and J is TRBJ1-5; no clear D gene. Trimming removed 1 base at V and 3 bases at J, with 10 bases between. Per germline, CDR1 SNHLY and CDR2 FYNNEI. The CDR3 has 15 residues. Variable domain in full (rest from reference TRBV2 and TRBJ1-5): EPEVTQTPSHQVTQMGQEVILRCVPISNHLYFYWYRQILGQKVEFLVSFYNNEISEKSEIFDDQFSVERPDGSNFTLKIRSTKLEDSAMYFCASSEEGNDNQPQHFGDGTRLSIL.

This clonotype showed up many times. V usage is TRBV2 and J usage is TRBJ2-4; TRBD1 matches at 8 bases. Looked up from germline, CDR1 is SNHLY and CDR2 is FYNNEI. The CDR3 runs 17 residues. Trimming removed 4 bases from V and 3 bases from J; junction bases left unmatched: 11. CDR3 DNA sequence: TGTGCCAGCAGTGGGGCCAGGGGGCGAGAAGGCAAAAACATTCAGTACTTC. This translates into CASSGARGREGKNIQYF. Full variable domain (rest looked up from reference TRBV2 and TRBJ2-4): EPEVTQTPSHQVTQMGQEVILRCVPISNHLYFYWYRQILGQKVEFLVSFYNNEISEKSEIFDDQFSVERPDGSNFTLKIRSTKLEDSAMYFCASSGARGREGKNIQYFGAGTRLSVL.

V and J are TRBV7-8 and TRBJ1-5; perhaps TRBD1 as D (6 bases). Germline CDR1 and CDR2: SGHVS and FQNEAQ. This CDR3 contains 13 residues. Trimming shortened V by 3 bases and J by 6 bases, and 9 bases separated the two germline ends. In nucleotides, the CDR3 is TGTGCCAGCAGCTTCCAGGGGCGTCAGCCCCAGCATTTT. It translates to CASSFQGRQPQHF.

A few counts support this clonotype. The chain joins TRBV5-6 to TRBJ1-1; 7 bases are shared with TRBD1. The CDR3 consists of 15 residues. Per the germline V gene, CDR1 is SGHDT and CDR2 is YYEEEE. V was clipped by 0 bases and J by 1 base; unmatched bases: 3. CDR3 bases: TGTGCCAGCAGCTTGGGAAGGACAGGGAACACTGAAGCTTTCTTT. The encoded protein is CASSLGRTGNTEAFF.

This clonotype was seen ten or more times. This chain links TRBV12-3 or TRBV12-4 with TRBJ2-7, with D perhaps matching TRBD1 (5 bases). Trimming removed 6 bases at V and 6 bases at J, with 18 bases between. This CDR3 is built from 14 residues. The CDR3 here is CASRRGTVNSEQYF. Written as DNA, the CDR3 is TGTGCCAGCAGAAGGGGTACAGTCAACTCCGAGCAGTACTTC.

This clonotype was found many times. The chain recombines TRBV2 with TRBJ2-7; no firm D call. Germline-derived CDR1 and CDR2 are SNHLY and FYNNEI. CDR3 size: 14 residues. The germline V and J ends were trimmed by 10 bases and 4 bases, with 20 bases remaining between them. CDR3 coding DNA: TGTGCCAACGGAGTCACCGGCGGATTGTACGAGCAGTACTTC. Its protein product is CANGVTGGLYEQYF.

J is TRBJ1-4 and V is TRBV27; 9 nucleotides line up with TRBD1. The ends lost 4 bases at V and 6 bases at J; junction bases unmatched: 6. Looked up from germline, CDR1 is MNHEY and CDR2 is SMNVEV (reference sequence). CDR3 length: 15 residues. The CDR3 DNA follows: TGTGCCAGCAGTTCCGGGACAGGGTTACATGAAAAACTGTTTTTT. Its translation is CASSSGTGLHEKLFF.

This clonotype was observed many times. The gene calls are TRBV2 and TRBJ2-2; TRBD2 agrees at 8 bases. This CDR3 spans 13 amino acids. Germline V gives CDR1 SNHLY, CDR2 FYNNEI. V lost 7 bases, J lost 6 bases, and 4 bases stayed unmatched. This CDR3 is CASTPGGAGELFF. The CDR3 DNA reads TGTGCCAGCACCCCCGGGGGGGCCGGGGAGCTGTTTTTT.

Worth noting for this clonotype: A read error may be the cause here, since a much bigger clone is one base away. The CDR3 nucleotides read TGTGCCAACAGTTTACAGGATGGAGCCGGGGAGCTGTTTTTT. Residues: CANSLQDGAGELFF. The chain couples TRBV12-3 or TRBV12-4 to TRBJ2-2, with a weak D call TRBD1 (5 bases). This CDR3 has 14 residues.

The V and J genes are TRBV14 and TRBJ2-2; D not resolved. V was clipped by 4 bases and J by 5 bases, with 11 bases between them. The CDR3 has 14 residues. Germline V gene sequence: CDR1 SGHDN, CDR2 FVKESK. The CDR3 bases are TGTGCCAGCAGCCTACGCATGCAAACCGGGGAGCTGTTTTTT. It is translated as CASSLRMQTGELFF.

This clonotype was seen many times. This chain connects TRBV12-3 or TRBV12-4 to TRBJ2-5; D remains unclear. The ends were cut back, 5 bases at V and 4 bases at J, with 20 bases in the middle. This CDR3 region has 16 residues. CDR3 bases: TGTGCCAGCAGTCCCTCGTACAGCTGGGTGGGAGAGACCCAGTACTTC. Its protein is CASSPSYSWVGETQYF.

This clonotype was counted many times. The chain links TRBV3-1 to TRBJ2-3; 10 bases align to TRBD2. V lost 0 bases to trimming and J lost 2 bases; unmatched junction nucleotides: 5. CDR1 is LGHDT and CDR2 is YNNKEL in the germline V gene (reference sequence). The CDR3 contains 17 residues. The CDR3 DNA follows: TGTGCCAGCAGCCAAGATCAACTAGCGGGGAACACAGATACGCAGTATTTT. Translated, it gives CASSQDQLAGNTDTQYF.

This clonotype occurred a few times. The chain has TRBV6-1 and TRBJ2-2; 9 nucleotides match TRBD2. The V and J ends lost 3 bases and 6 bases, in that order; junction bases with no gene match: 5. The CDR3 has 15 residues. Looked up from germline, CDR1 is MNHNS and CDR2 is SASEGT. As DNA, the CDR3 is TGTGCCAGCAGTGATGCGGGAGGGGTACCCGGGGAGCTGTTTTTT. As protein: CASSDAGGVPGELFF.

The chain carries TRBV3-1 and TRBJ1-2; possible D gene TRBD1, 6 bases. V was pared by 2 bases and J by 14 bases, with 18 bases between. Germline-derived CDR1 and CDR2 are LGHDT and YNNKEL (reference sequence). The CDR3 covers 13 residues. This CDR3 is CASSQRLQGRYTF. The CDR3 nucleotides read TGTGCCAGCAGCCAAAGGTTACAGGGACGTTATACCTTC.

The chain combines TRBV12-3 or TRBV12-4 with TRBJ1-5; D remains unclear. This CDR3 contains 14 residues. The V end was cut by 2 bases, the J end by 4 bases, with 9 bases between. CDR3 sequence reads: CASSLSTWNQPQHF. The CDR3 DNA follows: TGTGCCAGCAGTTTATCAACTTGGAATCAGCCCCAGCATTTT.

This clonotype was counted ten times or more. The chain has TRBV7-9 and TRBJ2-1, with 7 bases that match TRBD2. The CDR3 loop spans 15 amino acids. The junction had 5 bases not matched to a gene; V was cut back by 0 bases and J by 6 bases. In germline, CDR1 is SEHNR, CDR2 FQNEAQ (reference sequence). The CDR3 here is CASSLAGGPFNEQFF. For the CDR3, the DNA is TGTGCCAGCAGCTTAGCGGGAGGGCCCTTCAATGAGCAGTTCTTC.

This clonotype was counted ten times or more. This chain joins TRBV30 and TRBJ2-5; 8 bases match TRBD1. The CDR3 runs to 14 residues. J lost 5 bases, V lost 3 bases, and 8 bases had no gene match. Germline-derived CDR1 and CDR2 are GTSNPN and SVGIG (reference sequence). The CDR3 reads CAWSPPDRVETQYF. The CDR3 DNA reads TGTGCCTGGAGCCCCCCGGACAGGGTGGAGACCCAGTACTTC.